This record covers a single T cell receptor beta chain. The data originate from a study of blood T cell repertoires in COVID-19. The table came from immunoSEQ multiplex PCR; TCRdb's copy has only in-frame clones and leaves some out. The data hold 50,000 or so clones, with around 85% observed a single time. Germline-derived CDR1 and CDR2 are MGHDK and SYGVNS. Trimming shortened V by 5 bases and J by 4 bases, and 6 bases separated the two germline ends. This CDR3 is 13 amino acids long. The V and J genes are TRBV25-1 and TRBJ1-6; no clear D gene. The source is a human donor in a cohort sampled during active COVID-19. The source material was peripheral blood. CDR3 sequence (DNA): TGTGCCAGCAGTTGGCAGTATAATTCACCCCTCCACTTT. Its translation: CASSWQYNSPLHF.